Shown below are 13 T cell receptor beta chains from a single sample sequenced in a study of glioma-infiltrating T cells after dendritic cell vaccination. Time point indicated: after dendritic cell vaccination, including at tumor progression/relapse. Libraries were prepared by immunoSEQ multiplex PCR; TCRdb keeps only in-frame clonotypes and omits some of them. The top ten hold roughly 9% of the sample, which has 50,000 to 65,000 clones, over 75% seen once. The starting material was blood, obtained after dendritic cell vaccination. These receptors were collected from a human donor with glioblastoma.

The chain links TRBV11-3 to TRBJ2-5; D gene ambiguous. V lost 4 bases and J 4 bases, leaving 13 bases between the germline ends. The CDR3 runs 14 residues. CDR1 and CDR2 (germline): SGHNT, YENEEA. The CDR3: CASSSPAERETQYF. CDR3 sequence (DNA): TGTGCCAGCAGCTCCCCCGCGGAGAGAGAGACCCAGTACTTC.

The V call is TRBV2, the J call TRBJ2-1, with TRBD1 identical over 9 bases. The V gene end was trimmed by 7 bases and the J gene end by 0 bases; junction bases not matched to a gene: 4. Germline V gives CDR1 SNHLY, CDR2 FYNNEI. CDR3 length: 15 amino acids. CDR3 bases: TGTGCCAGCAACACAGGGGGCGTCTCCTACAATGAGCAGTTCTTC. It yields the protein CASNTGGVSYNEQFF.

This chain connects TRBV6-5 to TRBJ2-7, with D tentatively TRBD1 (6 bases). The CDR3 consists of 15 residues. Germline CDR1 and CDR2: MNHEY and SVGAGI. Trimming left V 6 bases short and J 0 bases short, with 15 bases between. The CDR3 sequence is CASRRGQSSSYEQYF. Written as DNA, the CDR3 is TGTGCCAGCAGGCGAGGACAGTCGAGCTCCTACGAGCAGTACTTC.

V is TRBV27 and J is TRBJ1-5; D remains unclear. The V and J ends lost 5 bases and 1 base respectively, with 9 bases between them. Germline-derived CDR1 and CDR2 are MNHEY and SMNVEV (reference sequence). The CDR3 has 14 residues. DNA for the CDR3: TGTGCCAGCAGTGCGGGAGGGAGCAATCAGCCCCAGCATTTT. Protein: CASSAGGSNQPQHF.

The chain is built from TRBV15 and TRBJ1-2; possibly TRBD1 for D (6 bases). Per germline, CDR1 LNHNV and CDR2 YYDKDF (reference sequence). CDR3 length: 15 residues. V was trimmed by 1 base and J by 2 bases, leaving 11 bases between them. The DNA of the CDR3 is TGTGCCACCAGCAGAGGAACAGGGACCAACTATGGCTACACCTTC. Protein sequence: CATSRGTGTNYGYTF.

The rearrangement joins TRBV7-3 to TRBJ1-6; possible D gene TRBD1, 6 bases. The V gene lost 3 bases and the J gene lost 10 bases, with 13 bases spanning the gap. The CDR3 length is 14 residues. Germline V gene sequence: CDR1 SGHTA, CDR2 FQGTGA. The DNA for the CDR3 is TGTGCCAGCAGCTTCGGGGGGCAGGGATCACCCCTCCACTTT. Protein sequence: CASSFGGQGSPLHF.

This chain's CDR3 is CAWSMTGSNQPQHF. The CDR3 coding sequence is TGTGCCTGGAGTATGACAGGCAGCAATCAGCCCCAGCATTTT. The chain uses TRBV30 and TRBJ1-5; D might be TRBD1 (6 bases). Between the trimmed V and J ends, which lost 2 bases and 1 base, there was a span of 9 bases. CDR1 GTSNPN and CDR2 SVGIG come from the germline V gene (reference sequence). This CDR3 has 14 residues.

The rearrangement joins TRBV15 to TRBJ2-1; the match to TRBD2 covers 8 bases. V lost 3 bases and J lost 5; bases outside the gene matches: 6. Germline CDR1 and CDR2: LNHNV and YYDKDF (reference sequence). CDR3 length equals 15 residues. The CDR3: CATSSGTRRNNEQFF. The CDR3 DNA is TGTGCCACCAGCAGTGGGACTAGGCGAAACAATGAGCAGTTCTTC.

This clone was seen more than once but under ten times. The chain uses TRBV4-1 and TRBJ2-1; TRBD1 might be the D (6 bases). V lost 3 bases and J 3 bases, leaving 15 bases between the germline ends. Per the germline V gene, CDR1 is MGHRA and CDR2 is YSYEKL. The CDR3 contains 16 residues. In DNA, the CDR3 is TGCGCCAGCAGCCAGCTCTCGGCGACAGGCTACAATGAGCAGTTCTTC. It yields the protein CASSQLSATGYNEQFF.

This sequence joins TRBV11-3 and TRBJ2-3, with 8 bases aligning to TRBD1. The germline V gene encodes CDR1 SGHNT and CDR2 YENEEA. Trimming removed 5 bases from V and 4 bases from J; junction bases left unmatched: 5. The CDR3 contains 14 residues. The CDR3 DNA is TGTGCCAGCAGCCAGAGACAGGGGCCAGATACGCAGTATTTT. Protein: CASSQRQGPDTQYF.

The rearrangement joins TRBV19 to TRBJ1-5; D is ambiguous. The CDR3 loop spans 13 amino acids. Per germline, CDR1 LNHDA and CDR2 SQIVND (reference sequence). V was shortened by 0 bases and J by 6 bases, with 6 bases between the two germline ends. The CDR3 region has the DNA TGTGCCAGTAGTATAGACCGGGGTCAGCCCCAGCATTTT. Its protein product is CASSIDRGQPQHF.

The chain links TRBV9 to TRBJ2-3; D perhaps matches TRBD2 (7 bases). Trimming stripped 4 bases from V and 0 bases from J, with 15 bases between. The CDR3 runs 16 residues. In germline, CDR1 is SGDLS, CDR2 YYNGEE. CDR3 protein: CASSKRGGTSTDTQYF. CDR3 nucleotides: TGTGCCAGCAGCAAAAGGGGGGGGACGAGCACAGATACGCAGTATTTT.

This clone was picked up one time. The V call is TRBV11-2, the J call TRBJ1-1, with D perhaps TRBD1 (5 bases). With 3 bases removed from V and 5 bases from J, the gap between germline ends came to 13 bases. Germline CDR1 is SGHAT and CDR2 is FQNNGV. The CDR3 runs to 14 residues. The CDR3 bases are TGTGCCAGCAGCTTCTCGGGGGGTTGGACTGAAGCTTTCTTT. This encodes CASSFSGGWTEAFF.